These 22 T cell receptor beta chains share one sample of origin, sequenced in a study of T cells in women clearing cervical HPV infection. Some clones are missing from TCRdb's copy, which holds only in-frame ones; the method was immunoSEQ multiplex PCR. This sample carries 35,000 to 45,000 clones, with roughly 1.2% going to the ten biggest clones. Source material: blood buffy coat. Source of these receptors: a woman aged 18-70 years with a cervical HPV16 infection that either progressed to CIN3+ or cleared (not recorded which).

Concerning this clone: The sequenced fragment ends 3 residues before the CDR3 boundary, so the rest is inferred from the germline J gene. The chain carries TRBV2 and TRBJ2-5; D might be TRBD2 (5 bases). The V end lost 4 bases, the J end lost 2 bases, and 11 bases lay between the germline ends. In germline, CDR1 is SNHLY, CDR2 FYNNEI. This CDR3 has 14 residues. CDR3 DNA, as far as it was read: TGTGCCAGCAGTGTTGAGAGCGGACAAGAGACC. The encoded protein is CASSVESGQET. The whole CDR3 is CASSVESGQETQYF.

As for this clone: The sequence runs out 3 residues before the end of the CDR3; the remainder is reconstructed from the germline J gene. The chain carries TRBV5-1 and TRBJ1-4; D is undetermined. Trimming removed 0 bases from V and 0 bases from J, with 6 bases in between. This CDR3 region has 15 residues. Germline V CDR1 and CDR2: SGHRS, YFSETQ. The CDR3 reads CASSLGQTTNEKLFF. The sequenced CDR3 bases are TGCGCCAGCAGCTTGGGGCAGACAACTAATGAAAAA.

For this clone: An end of the junction differs from the germline gene, which may be a read error. The CDR3 end is not reached by the read, which stops 3 residues before it; the germline J gene fills it in. V usage is TRBV19 and J usage is TRBJ2-3; 8 positions match TRBD1. The CDR3 is 18 amino acids. Germline CDR1 LNHDA, CDR2 SQIVND (reference sequence). The CDR3 sequence: CASSVDRGHEYSNQPQYF. The part of the CDR3 DNA that was read is TGTGCCAGTAGTGTAGACAGGGGCCATGAATATAGCAATCAGCCG.

As regards this clone: The CDR3 is cut off 3 residues early in the read; its end comes from the germline J gene. The V and J genes are TRBV7-9 and TRBJ1-1; possible D gene TRBD1, 6 bases. V lost 4 bases to trimming and J lost 3 bases, with 12 bases between them. The CDR3 loop spans 14 amino acids. Germline V gives CDR1 SEHNR, CDR2 FQNEAQ (reference sequence). The CDR3 spells CASSSRTAYTEAFF. The CDR3 bases that were read are TGTGCCAGCAGCTCCCGGACAGCGTACACTGAA.

About this clone: With the read ending 3 residues before the CDR3 end, the germline J gene is used to fill in that end. The chain couples TRBV10-2 to TRBJ2-3, with D tentatively TRBD1 (6 bases). V lost 11 bases to trimming and J lost 1 base, with 16 bases between them. The germline V gene encodes CDR1 WSHSY and CDR2 SAAADI. The CDR3 contains 14 residues. The CDR3 DNA, read in part, is TGCGCCCGCCAGGACAGCTGGGGCACAGATACG. Protein sequence: CARQDSWGTDT. The complete CDR3 sequence is CARQDSWGTDTQYF.

Turning to this clone: The sequence runs out 3 residues before the end of the CDR3; the remainder is reconstructed from the germline J gene. J is TRBJ1-2 and V is TRBV19; maybe TRBD1 (5 bases). Germline CDR1 LNHDA, CDR2 SQIVND (reference sequence). This CDR3 has 13 residues. CDR3 loop: CASSASGLSIYTF. The sequenced part of the CDR3 DNA is TGTGCCAGTAGTGCGTCGGGACTCTCCATC. Drawing the rest from reference TRBV19 and TRBJ1-2, the complete variable domain is DGGITQSPKYLFRKEGQNVTLSCEQNLNHDAMYWYRQDPGQGLRLIYYSQIVNDFQKGDIAEGYSVSREKKESFPLTVTSAQKNPTAFYLCASSASGLSIYTFGSGTRLTVV.

CDR3 DNA, as far as it was read: TGTGCCAGCAGCTTATTGGGGGGGACAGGGTCCGATGAG. Translation: CASSLLGGTGSDE. In full, the CDR3 reads CASSLLGGTGSDEQFF. The rearrangement uses TRBV7-3 and TRBJ2-1, with 9 bases matching TRBD1. The sequenced fragment ends 3 residues before the CDR3 boundary, so the rest is inferred from the germline J gene. The CDR3 consists of 16 residues. Per germline, CDR1 SGHTA and CDR2 FQGTGA. V was pared by 2 bases and J by 8 bases, with 10 bases of the junction left unmatched.

Note on this clone: The sequenced fragment ends 3 residues before the CDR3 boundary, so the rest is inferred from the germline J gene. The V and J genes are TRBV6-2 or TRBV6-3 and TRBJ2-1; D is possibly TRBD1 (5 bases). There are 13 residues in the CDR3. The V end was cut by 6 bases, the J end by 9 bases, with 15 bases between. Germline CDR1 and CDR2: MNHEY and SVGEGT. The part of the CDR3 DNA that was read is TGTGCCAGCAGGAGGACAACCCCTACTGAG. Its protein is CASRRTTPTE. The complete CDR3 reads CASRRTTPTEQFF.

This clone is labeled medium-sized based on frequency. The read stops 3 residues short of the end of the CDR3; the missing end is completed from the germline J gene. The chain combines TRBV7-2 with TRBJ2-7; 8 nucleotides match TRBD1. CDR3 length: 15 amino acids. With V trimmed by 5 bases and J by 0 bases, 6 bases remained unmatched. The germline CDR1 and CDR2 sequences are SGHTA and FQGNSA. The CDR3 spells CASSAYRGSSYEQYF. The CDR3 bases that were read are TGTGCCAGCAGCGCTTACAGGGGGAGCTCCTACGAG.

With respect to this clone: With the read ending 3 residues before the CDR3 end, the germline J gene is used to fill in that end. V usage is TRBV7-6 and J usage is TRBJ2-5, with no clear D. V lost 4 bases and J 3 bases, leaving 3 bases between the germline ends. CDR3 length equals 11 residues. In germline, CDR1 is SGHVS, CDR2 FNYEAQ. CDR3 DNA, as far as it was read: TGTGCCAGCAGCTCAAAAGAGACC. Protein product: CASSSKET. The complete CDR3 reads CASSSKETQYF.

Concerning this clone: The read gets to within 3 residues of the CDR3 end, and the germline J gene fills in the rest. This chain links TRBV7-7 with TRBJ2-5; 7 bases fit TRBD1. V was clipped by 4 bases and J by 3 bases; unmatched bases: 11. The CDR3 contains 16 residues. In germline, CDR1 is SSHAT, CDR2 FNYEAQ (reference sequence). The CDR3 sequence: CASSSNLGQAEETQYF. The sequenced part of the CDR3 DNA is TGTGCCAGCAGCTCAAACCTTGGACAGGCTGAAGAGACC.

Of note for this clone: Read sequence stops 3 residues before the CDR3 end, and the germline J gene provides the missing end. The chain links TRBV19 to TRBJ1-4; 9 positions agree with TRBD1. CDR1 and CDR2 (germline): LNHDA, SQIVND (reference sequence). This CDR3 region has 14 residues. Trimming at V came to 5 bases and at J to 8 bases, leaving 6 bases not matched to a gene. The CDR3 bases that were read are TGTGCCAGTAGTGTGACAGGGGGTAGAGAAAAA. This gives the protein CASSVTGGREK. The whole CDR3 protein is CASSVTGGREKLFF.

With respect to this clone: The read ends 3 residues early relative to the CDR3; the germline J gene fills the gap. V is TRBV28 and J is TRBJ2-2, with D possibly being TRBD2 (6 bases). The CDR3 is 15 amino acids. V lost 5 bases and J lost 9, with 19 bases in between. The germline V gene encodes CDR1 MDHEN and CDR2 SYDVKM. The sequenced CDR3 bases are TGTGCCAGCAGTCATCCTGGCGGGGTGGGCCGGGAG. This gives the protein CASSHPGGVGRE. The full CDR3 sequence reads CASSHPGGVGRELFF.

About this clone: The read gets to within 3 residues of the CDR3 end, and the germline J gene fills in the rest. The gene calls are TRBV6-4 and TRBJ1-1, with D unresolved. The CDR3 contains 13 residues. In germline, CDR1 is MRHNA, CDR2 SNTAGT. Trimming took 2 bases from V and 2 from J, leaving 6 bases between them. This CDR3 reads CASSDQSNTEAFF. Partial CDR3 DNA: TGTGCCAGCAGTGACCAGTCAAACACTGAA.

With regard to this clone: The read halts 3 residues ahead of the CDR3 end, with the missing end drawn from the germline J gene. The chain has TRBV7-6 and TRBJ1-2; no clear D gene. Germline V lookup: CDR1 SGHVS, CDR2 FNYEAQ. This CDR3 is 11 amino acids long. The CDR3 DNA, read in part, is TGTGCCAGCAGCTTGAGCTCCGAC. Its translation is CASSLSSD. The CDR3 in full is CASSLSSDYTF. Full variable domain (outside the CDR3, taken from reference TRBV7-6 and TRBJ1-2): GAGVSQSPRYKVTKRGQDVALRCDPISGHVSLYWYRQALGQGPEFLTYFNYEAQQDKSGLPNDRFSAERPEGSISTLTIQRTEQRDSAMYRCASSLSSDYTFGSGTRLTVV.

On this clone: From the germline J gene comes the end of the CDR3, since the read stops 3 residues before it. The chain combines TRBV20-1 with TRBJ2-7; 7 bases line up with TRBD1. CDR1 and CDR2 (germline): DFQATT, SNEGSKA (reference sequence). Germline trimming cut 3 bases from V and 0 bases from J; bases unmatched to any gene: 2. The CDR3 has 13 amino acids. The CDR3 protein is CSASYRGSYEQYF. CDR3 bases read: TGCAGTGCTAGCTACAGGGGCTCCTACGAG.

Concerning this clone: Coverage ceases 3 residues before the CDR3 finishes, and the germline J gene fills in the end. The chain joins TRBV2 to TRBJ2-1, with D possibly being TRBD1 or TRBD2 (6 bases each). Germline V lookup: CDR1 SNHLY, CDR2 FYNNEI. The CDR3 is 15 amino acids. Trimming removed 6 bases at V and 5 bases at J, with 17 bases between. CDR3 sequence reads: CASSPRRGWNNEQFF. The DNA read from the CDR3 is TGTGCCAGCAGCCCAAGGAGGGGGTGGAACAATGAG.

As for this clone: The CDR3 extends 3 residues past the end of the read, so its final part is completed from the germline J gene. Other DNA sequences in the sample encode the same CDR3. This chain joins TRBV18 and TRBJ2-1, with 11 bases lining up with TRBD2. The CDR3 has 14 amino acids. Germline lookup yields CDR1 KGHSH and CDR2 LQKENI. V trimming: 5 bases; J trimming: 5 bases; junction bases outside the gene matches: 2. CDR3 DNA (partial): TGTGCCAGCTCATCGACTAGCGGGGACAATGAG. This codes for CASSSTSGDNE. The whole CDR3 is CASSSTSGDNEQFF.

With respect to this clone: The read terminates 3 residues ahead of where the CDR3 ends, so the germline J gene completes it. V gene TRBV5-1 combines with J gene TRBJ2-5, with 7 nucleotides matching TRBD1. Per germline, CDR1 SGHRS and CDR2 YFSETQ. V lost 4 bases, J lost 4 bases, and 7 bases stayed unmatched. The CDR3 contains 14 residues. This CDR3 is CASSNPGQLETQYF. The part of the CDR3 DNA that was read is TGCGCCAGCAGCAACCCGGGACAGTTAGAGACC.

Details on this clone: The observed sequence ends 3 residues before the CDR3 terminus, with the missing tail filled in from the germline J gene. The chain employs TRBV10-3 and TRBJ2-3; TRBD1 is a possible D gene (5 bases). This CDR3 is built from 14 residues. Trimming stripped 5 bases from V and 0 bases from J, with 9 bases between. From germline, CDR1 is ENHRY and CDR2 SYGVKD. The CDR3 spells CAISWTTSTDTQYF. The sequenced CDR3 bases are TGTGCCATCAGTTGGACAACTAGCACAGATACG.

Details on this clone: The missing CDR3 end, 3 residues past where the read stops, is filled in from the germline J gene. J is TRBJ2-2 and V is TRBV4-2; D is undetermined. V was trimmed by 1 base and J by 0 bases, leaving 3 bases between them. The CDR3 covers 14 residues. Per the germline V gene, CDR1 is LGHNA and CDR2 is YNFKEQ. CDR3 DNA (partial): TGTGCCAGCAGCCAAGTCGCGAACACCGGGGAG. Its protein is CASSQVANTGE. In full, the CDR3 reads CASSQVANTGELFF.

Comments on this clone: The read gets to within 3 residues of the CDR3 end, and the germline J gene fills in the rest. The gene calls are TRBV20-1 and TRBJ1-5, with 8 bases matching TRBD1. With V trimmed by 1 base and J by 7 bases, 6 bases remained unmatched. The CDR3 is 14 amino acids. The V gene's germline CDR1 is DFQATT and CDR2 SNEGSKA (reference sequence). CDR3 sequence: CSARGGQGAQPQHF. CDR3 DNA (partial): TGCAGTGCTAGAGGAGGGCAGGGGGCCCAGCCC.